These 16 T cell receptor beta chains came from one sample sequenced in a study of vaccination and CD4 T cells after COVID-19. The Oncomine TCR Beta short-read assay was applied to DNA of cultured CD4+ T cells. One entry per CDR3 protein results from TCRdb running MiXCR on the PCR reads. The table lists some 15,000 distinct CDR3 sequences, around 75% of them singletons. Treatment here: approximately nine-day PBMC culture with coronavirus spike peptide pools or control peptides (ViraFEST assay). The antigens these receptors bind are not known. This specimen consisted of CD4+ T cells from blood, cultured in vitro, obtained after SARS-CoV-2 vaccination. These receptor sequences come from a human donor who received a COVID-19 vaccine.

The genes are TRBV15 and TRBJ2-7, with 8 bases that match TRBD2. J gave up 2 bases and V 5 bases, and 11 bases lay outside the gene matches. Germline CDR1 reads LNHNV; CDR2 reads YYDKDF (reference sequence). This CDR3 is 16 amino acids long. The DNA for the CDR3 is TGTGCCACCAGCGTCCAACCGGGACTAGAGCCCTACGAGCAGTACTTC. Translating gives CATSVQPGLEPYEQYF.

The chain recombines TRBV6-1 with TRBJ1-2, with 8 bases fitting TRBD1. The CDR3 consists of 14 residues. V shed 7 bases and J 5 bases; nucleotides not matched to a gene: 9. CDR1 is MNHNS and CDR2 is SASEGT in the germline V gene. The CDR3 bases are TGTGCCAGCACCTTCGGACAGGGAGGATATGGCTACACCTTC. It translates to CASTFGQGGYGYTF.

Written as DNA, the CDR3 is TGTGCCAGCAGCTTAGTAGTGGGGGGTGGGGAGCAGTTCTTC. This translates into CASSLVVGGGEQFF. V and J are TRBV7-9 and TRBJ2-1; TRBD2 is a possible D gene (6 bases). Germline V gene sequence: CDR1 SEHNR, CDR2 FQNEAQ (reference sequence). V lost 1 base and J lost 10, with 14 bases in between. The CDR3 consists of 14 residues.

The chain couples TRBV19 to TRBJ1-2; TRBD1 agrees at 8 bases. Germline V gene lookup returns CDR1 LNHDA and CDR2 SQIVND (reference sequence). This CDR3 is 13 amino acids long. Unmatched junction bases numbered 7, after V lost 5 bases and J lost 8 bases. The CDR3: CASSSTTGEGYTF. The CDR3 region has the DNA TGTGCCAGTAGTTCAACGACAGGGGAAGGCTACACCTTC. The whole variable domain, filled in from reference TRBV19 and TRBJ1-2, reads DGGITQSPKYLFRKEGQNVTLSCEQNLNHDAMYWYRQDPGQGLRLIYYSQIVNDFQKGDIAEGYSVSREKKESFPLTVTSAQKNPTAFYLCASSSTTGEGYTFGSGTRLTVV.

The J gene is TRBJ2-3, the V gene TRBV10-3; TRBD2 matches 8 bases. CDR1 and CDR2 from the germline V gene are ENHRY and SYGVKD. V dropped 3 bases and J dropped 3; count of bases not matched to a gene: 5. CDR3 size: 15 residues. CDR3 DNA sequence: TGTGCCATCAGTGACCCCGGGACTAGGACAGATACGCAGTATTTT. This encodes CAISDPGTRTDTQYF.

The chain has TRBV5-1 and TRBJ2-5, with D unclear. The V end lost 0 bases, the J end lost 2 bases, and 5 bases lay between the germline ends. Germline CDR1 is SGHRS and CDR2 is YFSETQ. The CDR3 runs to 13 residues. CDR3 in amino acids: CASSLAPQETQYF. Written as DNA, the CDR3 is TGCGCCAGCAGCTTGGCGCCTCAAGAGACCCAGTACTTC. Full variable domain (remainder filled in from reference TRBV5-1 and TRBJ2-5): KAGVTQTPRYLIKTRGQQVTLSCSPISGHRSVSWYQQTPGQGLQFLFEYFSETQRNKGNFPGRFSGRQFSNSRSEMNVSTLELGDSALYLCASSLAPQETQYFGPGTRLLVL.

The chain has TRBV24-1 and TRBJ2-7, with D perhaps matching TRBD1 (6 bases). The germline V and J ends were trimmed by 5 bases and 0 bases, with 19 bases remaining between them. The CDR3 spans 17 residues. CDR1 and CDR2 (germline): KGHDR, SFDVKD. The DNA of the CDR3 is TGTGCCACCAGTGGACAGAAAAGGACAGCTAACTCCTACGAGCAGTACTTC. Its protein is CATSGQKRTANSYEQYF.

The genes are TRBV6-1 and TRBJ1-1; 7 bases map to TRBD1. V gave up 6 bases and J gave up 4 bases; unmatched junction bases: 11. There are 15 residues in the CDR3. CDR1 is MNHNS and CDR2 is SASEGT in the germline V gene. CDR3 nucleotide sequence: TGTGCCAGCAGCCCTGCGACAGGGTTTGGCACTGAAGCTTTCTTT. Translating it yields CASSPATGFGTEAFF.

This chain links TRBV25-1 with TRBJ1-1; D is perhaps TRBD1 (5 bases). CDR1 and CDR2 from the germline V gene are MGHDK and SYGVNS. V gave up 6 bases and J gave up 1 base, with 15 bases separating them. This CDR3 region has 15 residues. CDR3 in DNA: TGTGCCAGCAGACCCAATGGGACCCCGAACACTGAAGCTTTCTTT. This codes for CASRPNGTPNTEAFF.

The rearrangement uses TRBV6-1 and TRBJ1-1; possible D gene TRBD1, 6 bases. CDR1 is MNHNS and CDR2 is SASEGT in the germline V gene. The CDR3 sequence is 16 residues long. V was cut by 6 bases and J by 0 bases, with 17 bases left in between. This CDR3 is CASRSGQLSMNTEAFF. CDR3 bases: TGTGCCAGCAGATCAGGACAGTTAAGTATGAACACTGAAGCTTTCTTT.

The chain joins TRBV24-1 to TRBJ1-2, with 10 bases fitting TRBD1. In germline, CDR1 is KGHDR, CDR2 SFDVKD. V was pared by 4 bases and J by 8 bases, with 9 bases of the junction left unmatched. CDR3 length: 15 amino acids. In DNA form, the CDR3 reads TGTGCCACCAGTGACCCGACCGACAGGGGGCAAGGCTACACCTTC. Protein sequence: CATSDPTDRGQGYTF.

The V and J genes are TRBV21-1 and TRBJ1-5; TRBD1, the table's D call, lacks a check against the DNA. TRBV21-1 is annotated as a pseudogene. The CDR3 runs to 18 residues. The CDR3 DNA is TGTGCCAGCAGCTCTCGACAGGGGGTAATGAAAGGCAATCAGCCCCAGCATTTT. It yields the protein CASSSRQGVMKGNQPQHF.

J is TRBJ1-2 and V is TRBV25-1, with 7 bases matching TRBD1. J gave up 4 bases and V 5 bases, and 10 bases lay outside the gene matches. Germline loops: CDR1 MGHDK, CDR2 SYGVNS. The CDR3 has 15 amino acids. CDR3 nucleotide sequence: TGTGCCAGCAGTCCGCAGACAGGGACGGTCTATGGCTACACCTTC. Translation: CASSPQTGTVYGYTF.

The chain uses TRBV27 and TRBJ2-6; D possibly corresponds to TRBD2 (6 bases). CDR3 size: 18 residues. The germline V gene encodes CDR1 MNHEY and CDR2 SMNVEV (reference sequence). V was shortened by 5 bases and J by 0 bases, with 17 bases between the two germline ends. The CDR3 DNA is TGTGCCAGCAGTCTCTTCGCAGGGACTTACTCTGGGGCCAACGTCCTGACTTTC. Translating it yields CASSLFAGTYSGANVLTF.

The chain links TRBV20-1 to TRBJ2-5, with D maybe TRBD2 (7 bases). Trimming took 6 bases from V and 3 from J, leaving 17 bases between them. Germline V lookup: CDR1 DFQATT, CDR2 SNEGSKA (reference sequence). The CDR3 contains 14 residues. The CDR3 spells CSADFGGPEETQYF. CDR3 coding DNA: TGCAGTGCCGACTTCGGGGGGCCGGAAGAGACCCAGTACTTC.

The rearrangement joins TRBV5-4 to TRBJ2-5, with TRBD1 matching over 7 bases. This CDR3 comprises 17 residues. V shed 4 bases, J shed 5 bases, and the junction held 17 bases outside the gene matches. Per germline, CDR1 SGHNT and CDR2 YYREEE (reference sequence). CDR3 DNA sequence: TGTGCCAGCAGCCCTCCTCCCGGGACAGACCGTAAGGAGACCCAGTACTTC. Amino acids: CASSPPPGTDRKETQYF.